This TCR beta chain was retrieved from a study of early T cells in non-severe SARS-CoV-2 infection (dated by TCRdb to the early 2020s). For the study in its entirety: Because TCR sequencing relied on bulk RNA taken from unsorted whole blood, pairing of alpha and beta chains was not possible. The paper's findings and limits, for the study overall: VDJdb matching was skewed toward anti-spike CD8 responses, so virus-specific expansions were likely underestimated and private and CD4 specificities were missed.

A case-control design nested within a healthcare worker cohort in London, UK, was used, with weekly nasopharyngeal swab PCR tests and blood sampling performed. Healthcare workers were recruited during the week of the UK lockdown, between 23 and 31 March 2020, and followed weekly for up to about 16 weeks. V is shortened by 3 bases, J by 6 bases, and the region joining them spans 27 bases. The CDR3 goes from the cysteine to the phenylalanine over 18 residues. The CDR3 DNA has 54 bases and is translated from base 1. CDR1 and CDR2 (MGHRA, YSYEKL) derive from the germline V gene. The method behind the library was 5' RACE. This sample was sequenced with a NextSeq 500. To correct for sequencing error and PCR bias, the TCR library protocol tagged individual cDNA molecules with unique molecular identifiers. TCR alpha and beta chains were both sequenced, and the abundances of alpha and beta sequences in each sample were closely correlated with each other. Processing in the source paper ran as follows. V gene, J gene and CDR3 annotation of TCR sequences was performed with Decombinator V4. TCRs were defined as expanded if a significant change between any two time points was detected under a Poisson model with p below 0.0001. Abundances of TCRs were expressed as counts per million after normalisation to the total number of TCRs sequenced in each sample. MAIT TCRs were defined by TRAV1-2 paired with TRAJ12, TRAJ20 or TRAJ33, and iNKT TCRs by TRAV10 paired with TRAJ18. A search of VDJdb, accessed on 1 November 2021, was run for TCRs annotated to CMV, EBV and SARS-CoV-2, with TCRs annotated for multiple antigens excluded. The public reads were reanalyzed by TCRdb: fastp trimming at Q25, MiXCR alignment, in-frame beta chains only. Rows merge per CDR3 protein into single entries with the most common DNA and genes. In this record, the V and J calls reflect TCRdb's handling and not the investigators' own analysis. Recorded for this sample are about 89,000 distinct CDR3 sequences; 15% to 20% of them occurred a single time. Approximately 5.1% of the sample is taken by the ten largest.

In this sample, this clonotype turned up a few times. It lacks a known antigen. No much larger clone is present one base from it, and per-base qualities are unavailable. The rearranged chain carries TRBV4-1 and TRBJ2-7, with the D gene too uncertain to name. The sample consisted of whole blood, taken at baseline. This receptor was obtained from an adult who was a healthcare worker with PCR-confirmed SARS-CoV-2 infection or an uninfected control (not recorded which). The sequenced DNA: TGCGCCAGCAGCCACACCCGCCCTCTTTCACCTCCTACTGGCGAGCAGTACTTC. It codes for CASSHTRPLSPPTGEQYF.